The clone carrying this T cell receptor (beta chain) has only a few counts. In the study's own analysis: Reference gene primer amplification gave estimated nucleated cell counts. This table comes from immunoSEQ multiplex PCR, and its TCRdb copy is limited to in-frame clones, with some not included. V and J calls and clone size are those listed in that table; D and trimming were worked out from the DNA. The sample shows under 150,000 clones, about 75% of them seen only once. This specimen comes from a study of blood T cell repertoires in COVID-19. The cohort comprised adults aged roughly 18 to 100 years residing in under 30 US areas. The CDR3 contains 16 residues. Germline CDR1 is SGDLS and CDR2 is YYNGEE. The V and J ends lost 4 bases and 1 base, in that order; junction bases with no gene match: 6.

The sequenced sample consisted of PBMCs or T cells enriched from blood (not recorded which). This sequence was found in a woman in her forties or fifties who had recovered from COVID-19. This chain uses TRBV9 with TRBJ2-2; 8 bases are shared with TRBD2. For the CDR3, the DNA is TGTGCCAGCAGCCCATCAAGCGGGGGGAACACCGGGGAGCTGTTTTTT. The encoded protein is CASSPSSGGNTGELFF.